A selection of T cell receptor beta chains follows, all from one sample in a study of blood T cell repertoires in COVID-19. The assay was immunoSEQ multiplex PCR, and TCRdb's table has in-frame clones only and misses some. The sample contains fewer than 250,000 clones, over 75% of which appear only once. Sequencing was done on a sample of peripheral blood. The receptor source for this set is a man aged 45-65 years with COVID-19, enrolled during active disease. Each CDR3 is given with its conserved first and last residue.

15	TRBV5-1	CASSRPSGELDEQFF
15	TRBV19	CASSIPRGTALQYTF
14	TRBV27	CASSPGARDETQYF
13	TRBV11-2	CASSSQENTEAFF
15	TRBV6-5	CASFLPTPGLTEAFF
16	TRBV15	CATSRRGQGGTDTQYF
16	TRBV5-1	CASSPGGLANTDTQYF
14	TRBV20-1	CSASGGLSSYEQYF
15	TRBV7-9	CASSVGSSYNSPLHF
16	TRBV28	CASSPREGTGNTEAFF
14	TRBV6-6	CASSPPPGADTQYF
15	TRBV7-3	CASSRGTGGYNEQFF
15	TRBV5-8	CASSRGQGGNSPLHF
13	TRBV29-1	CSVRQGGANTIYF
15	TRBV6-5	CASTHIPTENYGYTF
14	TRBV19	CASSRGLAGDTQYF
12	TRBV28	CASSFPRQRAYF
18	TRBV10-3	CAISERLAGGPFSDTQYF
14	TRBV6-5	CASSPTGAGTEAFF
16	TRBV6-1	CASSEYGGSSYNEQFF
18	TRBV7-9	CASSSNVVRVGGNYGYTF
15	TRBV5-1	CASSSTSFGTDTQYF